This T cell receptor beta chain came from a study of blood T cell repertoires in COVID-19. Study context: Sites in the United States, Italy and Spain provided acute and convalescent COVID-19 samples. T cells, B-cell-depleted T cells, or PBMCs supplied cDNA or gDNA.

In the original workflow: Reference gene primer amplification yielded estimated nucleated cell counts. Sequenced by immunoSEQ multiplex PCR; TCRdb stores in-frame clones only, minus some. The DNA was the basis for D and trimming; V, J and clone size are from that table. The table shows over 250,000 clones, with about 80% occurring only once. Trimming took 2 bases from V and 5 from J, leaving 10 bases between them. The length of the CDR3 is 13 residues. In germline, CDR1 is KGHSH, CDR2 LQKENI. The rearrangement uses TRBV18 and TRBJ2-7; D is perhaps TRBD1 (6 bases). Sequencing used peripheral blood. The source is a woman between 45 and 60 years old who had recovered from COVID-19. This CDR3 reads CASSPNRDNEQYF. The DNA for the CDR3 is TGTGCCAGCTCACCAAACAGGGACAACGAGCAGTACTTC. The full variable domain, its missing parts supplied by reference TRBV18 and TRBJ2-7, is NAGVMQNPRHLVRRRGQEARLRCSPMKGHSHVYWYRQLPEEGLKFMVYLQKENIIDESGMPKERFSAEFPKEGPSILRIQQVVRGDSAAYFCASSPNRDNEQYFGPGTRLTVT.